Shown below are 11 T cell receptor beta chains from a single sample sequenced in a study of T cell changes during pregnancy in multiple sclerosis. Libraries were prepared by immunoSEQ multiplex PCR; TCRdb keeps only in-frame clonotypes and omits some of them. The top ten hold around 4% of the sample, which has tens of thousands of clones, 93% seen once. The sample in question was CD8+ T cells from peripheral blood mononuclear cells, obtained in the second trimester of pregnancy. Every receptor here comes from a female donor with multiple sclerosis, enrolled in a pregnancy study.

The chain couples TRBV7-6 to TRBJ2-3, with unresolved D. CDR1 is SGHVS and CDR2 is FNYEAQ in the germline V gene. The CDR3 sequence is 13 residues long. Trimming shortened V by 3 bases and J by 2 bases, and 6 bases separated the two germline ends. DNA for the CDR3: TGTGCCAGCAGCTTGGCCCCCACAGATACGCAGTATTTT. Residues: CASSLAPTDTQYF.

The V gene is TRBV2, the J gene TRBJ2-7; 8 bases map to TRBD1. The CDR3 contains 13 residues. V lost 7 bases, J lost 5 bases, and 7 bases stayed unmatched. Germline V CDR1 and CDR2: SNHLY, FYNNEI. This CDR3 reads CASNTGGSDEQYF. DNA of the CDR3: TGTGCCAGCAATACAGGGGGTAGTGACGAGCAGTACTTC.

The rearrangement links TRBV29-1 to TRBJ2-5; D is undetermined. Germline V gene data show CDR1 as SQVTM and CDR2 as ANQGSEA. V was pared by 6 bases and J by 1 base, with 3 bases between. The CDR3 has 10 residues. DNA for the CDR3: TGCAGCGTGGCCCAAGAGACCCAGTACTTC. Amino acids: CSVAQETQYF.

The chain carries TRBV9 and TRBJ2-1; the D gene is possibly TRBD2 (6 bases). The V gene's germline CDR1 is SGDLS and CDR2 YYNGEE. The V end lost 0 bases, the J end lost 6 bases, and 16 bases lay between the germline ends. The CDR3 covers 16 residues. The CDR3 spells CASSVVATSLSNEQFF. CDR3 in DNA: TGTGCCAGCAGCGTAGTAGCGACTAGTCTCAGCAATGAGCAGTTCTTC.

Only one count was recorded for this clone. The rearrangement joins TRBV7-8 to TRBJ2-7; D is possibly TRBD1 (6 bases). The CDR3 is 16 amino acids. Trimming cost V 5 bases and J 0 bases, with 17 bases left between them. Germline-derived CDR1 and CDR2 are SGHVS and FQNEAQ. This CDR3 is CASSPRRTAISYEQYF. CDR3 DNA sequence: TGTGCCAGCAGCCCCCGGCGGACAGCCATCTCCTACGAGCAGTACTTC.

This rearrangement joins TRBV27 to TRBJ2-1; 7 bases line up with TRBD1. Germline assignment: CDR1 MNHEY and CDR2 SMNVEV (reference sequence). This CDR3 comprises 15 residues. With 5 bases clipped from V and 13 bases from J, the junction kept 17 bases outside the gene matches. CDR3 amino acids: CASSQLLSGGIAQFF. The CDR3 DNA is TGTGCCAGCAGTCAACTACTATCAGGGGGTATTGCCCAGTTCTTC.

This chain connects TRBV28 to TRBJ2-7; the match to TRBD1 covers 7 bases. The CDR3 length is 14 residues. V trimming: 3 bases; J trimming: 2 bases; junction bases outside the gene matches: 4. CDR1 MDHEN and CDR2 SYDVKM come from the germline V gene. In DNA, the CDR3 is TGTGCCAGCAGTTTTGCGACAGGGCCCTACGAGCAGTACTTC. This sequence encodes CASSFATGPYEQYF.

The chain uses TRBV27 and TRBJ1-4, with D possibly TRBD1 on 5 matching bases. The length of the CDR3 is 16 residues. With 2 bases removed from V and 6 bases from J, the gap between germline ends came to 16 bases. Germline CDR1 MNHEY, CDR2 SMNVEV (reference sequence). CDR3 in amino acids: CASSLGAGLGDEKLFF. The CDR3 DNA reads TGTGCCAGCAGTTTAGGGGCAGGACTAGGGGATGAAAAACTGTTTTTT.

This clone showed up just once. CDR3 sequence: CAWVPPSDLGWQSYGYTF. CDR3 DNA sequence: TGTGCCTGGGTTCCCCCGTCGGATCTAGGCTGGCAGAGCTATGGCTACACCTTC. The V gene is TRBV30, the J gene TRBJ1-2; no definite D call. The length of the CDR3 is 18 residues. V was clipped by 5 bases and J by 4 bases, with 29 bases between them. In germline, CDR1 is GTSNPN, CDR2 SVGIG (reference sequence).

This clone was found once. The J gene is TRBJ2-7, the V gene TRBV10-2; 7 bases are shared with TRBD1. From germline, CDR1 is WSHSY and CDR2 SAAADI. The trim removed 8 bases at V and 5 bases at J, leaving 12 bases unmatched. This CDR3 has 14 residues. CDR3 loop: CASCARQGGDEQYF. The CDR3 nucleotides read TGCGCCAGCTGTGCTAGACAGGGTGGCGACGAGCAGTACTTC.

This rearrangement joins TRBV4-1 to TRBJ2-2; weak D call: TRBD2 (7 bases). CDR3 size: 16 residues. Per the germline V gene, CDR1 is MGHRA and CDR2 is YSYEKL. Trimming cost V 0 bases and J 5 bases, with 13 bases left between them. In nucleotides, the CDR3 is TGCGCCAGCAGCCAAGATGGGGGGGGCTCAACCGGGGAGCTGTTTTTT. This gives the protein CASSQDGGGSTGELFF.